The T cell receptor (beta chain) described here comes from a study of regulatory dendritic cells for organ transplantation. Note on this clone: The target antigen is unknown.

Produced via immunoSEQ multiplex PCR; TCRdb's table is partial and in-frame only. This table holds fewer than 40,000 clones, roughly nine tenths found once. Memory T cells were CD45RO+, naive were CD45RA+, sorted by FACS. Findings and limits, study-wide: Memory CD8+ T cells were the most oligoclonal; naive cells were highly diverse.

Between the trimmed V and J ends, which lost 3 bases and 3 bases, there was a span of 12 bases. Germline CDR1 is LNHDA and CDR2 is SQIVND (reference sequence). This CDR3 is built from 15 residues. This clonotype was sampled from a human donor in good health. This sequence joins TRBV19 and TRBJ1-5; the D is unclear. Sequenced material: naive CD4+ T cells from blood. Subset defined: CD45RA+ naive T cells. This CDR3 reads CASSMDHSYNQPQHF. The CDR3 region has the DNA TGTGCCAGTAGTATGGATCATAGCTACAATCAGCCCCAGCATTTT.